The subject of this entry is one T cell receptor (beta chain). What it recognizes is unknown. This specimen belongs to a study of T cells and Merkel cell carcinoma outcomes. Whole-study findings and limits: Reportedly, T-cell repertoire with density predicts Merkel cell carcinoma outcomes.

The repertoire was sequenced with immunoSEQ multiplex PCR; TCRdb's copy has only in-frame clones and lacks some. The sample consists of 8,500 to 10,000 clones, approximately 81% of them appearing once. The CDR3 consists of 16 residues. The V and J ends lost 0 bases and 6 bases respectively, with 16 bases between them. Germline V gene data show CDR1 as LGHNA and CDR2 as YSLEER. The sample comprised tumor tissue from Merkel cell carcinoma. The J gene is TRBJ2-3, the V gene TRBV4-3; D gene uncertain. The TCR sequence derives from a human donor with Merkel cell carcinoma. The CDR3 here is CASSQDPRPGADTQYF. DNA of the CDR3: TGCGCCAGCAGCCAAGATCCCCGGCCAGGAGCCGATACGCAGTATTTT.